The rows below give T cell receptor beta chains drawn from one sample of a study of blood T cell repertoires in COVID-19. Using immunoSEQ multiplex PCR, the repertoire was profiled, and TCRdb retains in-frame clones only, with some absent. The sample records 190,000 or so clones, approximately 90% being singletons. The specimen sequenced was peripheral blood. These receptors came from a woman in her late teens or twenties who had recovered from COVID-19. CDR3s include the opening cysteine and the closing phenylalanine or tryptophan. The D gene is left open where the match is weak. The size of a clone is reported for some rows only, either as once, few or many, or as a class for expanded clones.

j_gene: TRBJ2-6
v_gene: TRBV7-9
d_gene: TRBD2
abundance: once
CDR3nt: TGTGCCAGCAGCTATCCGACTAGCGGGGGCTCTGGGGCCAACGTCCTGACTTTC
CDR3aa: CASSYPTSGGSGANVLTF

j_gene: TRBJ1-1
v_gene: TRBV7-9
d_gene: .
abundance: once
CDR3nt: TGTGCCAGCAGCTTAGATCTTGACAGGCCTACTGAAGCTTTCTTT
CDR3aa: CASSLDLDRPTEAFF

j_gene: TRBJ2-5
v_gene: TRBV6-1
d_gene: .
abundance: .
CDR3nt: TGTGCCAGCAGTGAAAGGGGGGAGACCCAGTACTTC
CDR3aa: CASSERGETQYF

j_gene: TRBJ1-1
v_gene: TRBV30
d_gene: TRBD1
abundance: few
CDR3nt: TGTGCCTGGAGGACAGGGGTGAACACTGAAGCTTTCTTT
CDR3aa: CAWRTGVNTEAFF

j_gene: TRBJ1-4
v_gene: TRBV7-8
d_gene: .
abundance: .
CDR3nt: TGTGCCAGCAGCGAACCCCAGCCAGGGTTTGATGAAAAACTGTTTTTT
CDR3aa: CASSEPQPGFDEKLFF

j_gene: TRBJ1-1
v_gene: TRBV6-5
d_gene: .
abundance: .
CDR3nt: TGTGCCAGCAGTTACTCGCGAGTGAACGCTGAAGCTTTCTTT
CDR3aa: CASSYSRVNAEAFF

j_gene: TRBJ1-5
v_gene: TRBV12-3/TRBV12-4
d_gene: .
abundance: once
CDR3nt: TGTGCCAGCAGTCAAGCAACGAATCAGCCCCAGCATTTT
CDR3aa: CASSQATNQPQHF

j_gene: TRBJ2-3
v_gene: TRBV5-1
d_gene: TRBD2
abundance: .
CDR3nt: TGCGCCAGCAGCAAGCGAATGACTAGCGGTTCAGATACGCAGTATTTT
CDR3aa: CASSKRMTSGSDTQYF

j_gene: TRBJ1-1
v_gene: TRBV7-9
d_gene: .
abundance: .
CDR3nt: TGTGCCAGCAGCTTAGGCTCCCCGACAACTGAAGCTTTCTTT
CDR3aa: CASSLGSPTTEAFF

j_gene: TRBJ1-4
v_gene: TRBV19
d_gene: .
abundance: .
CDR3nt: TGTGCCAGTAGTTTGGGCGTCTTAGCAACTAATGAAAAACTGTTTTTT
CDR3aa: CASSLGVLATNEKLFF

j_gene: TRBJ2-5
v_gene: TRBV15
d_gene: .
abundance: .
CDR3nt: TGTGCCACCAGCAGAGAGGGCAGGGACCAAGAGACCCAGTACTTC
CDR3aa: CATSREGRDQETQYF

j_gene: TRBJ1-5
v_gene: TRBV7-2
d_gene: TRBD1
abundance: .
CDR3nt: TGTGCCAGCAGCACCCGAGCCGGACAGGCTACAAATCAGCCCCAGCATTTT
CDR3aa: CASSTRAGQATNQPQHF

j_gene: TRBJ2-5
v_gene: TRBV24-1
d_gene: .
abundance: .
CDR3nt: TGTGCCACCAGTGATTTGGCGGGACAGCGAAAGGAGACCCAGTACTTC
CDR3aa: CATSDLAGQRKETQYF

j_gene: TRBJ2-2
v_gene: TRBV27
d_gene: .
abundance: .
CDR3nt: TGTGCCAGCAGTTTATGGGCGAAGGCGCTGAACACCGGGGAGCTGTTTTTT
CDR3aa: CASSLWAKALNTGELFF

j_gene: TRBJ1-2
v_gene: TRBV5-1
d_gene: .
abundance: .
CDR3nt: TGCGCCAGCAGTCCCGGGGACGGGAGAAACTATGGCTACACCTTC
CDR3aa: CASSPGDGRNYGYTF

j_gene: TRBJ1-5
v_gene: TRBV5-5
d_gene: TRBD1
abundance: few
CDR3nt: TGTGCCAGCAGCTTAGGGGGCGTTGGCAATCAGCCCCAGCATTTT
CDR3aa: CASSLGGVGNQPQHF

j_gene: TRBJ2-7
v_gene: TRBV2
d_gene: .
abundance: .
CDR3nt: TGTGCCAGCAGTGAAGGCGGAGCGCTCTCCTACGAGCAGTACTTC
CDR3aa: CASSEGGALSYEQYF

j_gene: TRBJ1-1
v_gene: TRBV6-2/TRBV6-3
d_gene: .
abundance: .
CDR3nt: TGTGCCAGCAGTTACAACAGCCCGGATACTGAAGCTTTCTTT
CDR3aa: CASSYNSPDTEAFF

j_gene: TRBJ1-2
v_gene: TRBV18
d_gene: .
abundance: .
CDR3nt: TGTGCCAGCTCACCGAACGGGGGGCCTCAGGGTGGCTACACCTTC
CDR3aa: CASSPNGGPQGGYTF

j_gene: TRBJ1-2
v_gene: TRBV5-1
d_gene: TRBD1
abundance: .
CDR3nt: TGCGCCAGCAGCTTGAAACCGGGACAGGGGAACTATGGCTACACCTTC
CDR3aa: CASSLKPGQGNYGYTF

j_gene: TRBJ2-3
v_gene: TRBV28
d_gene: TRBD2
abundance: .
CDR3nt: TGTGCCTGCTCAAATCGTGCGGGAGGGGCCACAGATACGCAGTATTTT
CDR3aa: CACSNRAGGATDTQYF

j_gene: TRBJ1-2
v_gene: TRBV27
d_gene: .
abundance: .
CDR3nt: TGTGCCAGCACCAACGGAGCCCCTAACTATGGCTACACCTTC
CDR3aa: CASTNGAPNYGYTF

j_gene: TRBJ2-1
v_gene: TRBV7-2
d_gene: .
abundance: .
CDR3nt: TGTGCCAGCAGCCGCGGGGGCCCGATCTACAATGAGCAGTTCTTC
CDR3aa: CASSRGGPIYNEQFF

j_gene: TRBJ2-1
v_gene: TRBV7-3
d_gene: TRBD1
abundance: .
CDR3nt: TGTGCCAGCAGCTCCACAGGGGGCGGTGAGCAGTTCTTC
CDR3aa: CASSSTGGGEQFF

j_gene: TRBJ2-3
v_gene: TRBV29-1
d_gene: TRBD2
abundance: .
CDR3nt: TGCAGCGCCCCGGGACTAGCGGGAAGCACAGATACGCAGTATTTT
CDR3aa: CSAPGLAGSTDTQYF

j_gene: TRBJ1-4
v_gene: TRBV30
d_gene: .
abundance: many
CDR3nt: TGTGCCTGGAGTATCAGGGAAAAACTGTTTTTT
CDR3aa: CAWSIREKLFF

j_gene: TRBJ2-1
v_gene: TRBV5-6
d_gene: TRBD1
abundance: .
CDR3nt: TGTGCCAGCAGCCTATACACAGGGGTGAATCTCTACAATGAGCAGTTCTTC
CDR3aa: CASSLYTGVNLYNEQFF

j_gene: TRBJ2-2
v_gene: TRBV12-3/TRBV12-4
d_gene: .
abundance: .
CDR3nt: TGTGCCAGCAGCCTAAACACCGGGGAGCTGTTTTTT
CDR3aa: CASSLNTGELFF

j_gene: TRBJ1-1
v_gene: TRBV9
d_gene: .
abundance: .
CDR3nt: TGTGCCAGCAGCGTAGGGGGACTGCGGGACACTGAAGCTTTCTTT
CDR3aa: CASSVGGLRDTEAFF

j_gene: TRBJ2-3
v_gene: TRBV6-4
d_gene: TRBD2
abundance: .
CDR3nt: TGTGCCAGCAGTAGGACTAGCGGGAGCTACACAGATACGCAGTATTTT
CDR3aa: CASSRTSGSYTDTQYF

j_gene: TRBJ1-2
v_gene: TRBV19
d_gene: .
abundance: .
CDR3nt: TGTGCCAGTAGTTCAAGACAGCTAGCTAACTATGGCTACACCTTC
CDR3aa: CASSSRQLANYGYTF

j_gene: TRBJ2-1
v_gene: TRBV18
d_gene: .
abundance: .
CDR3nt: TGTGCCAGCTCACGAGCAGGCAATGAGCAGTTCTTC
CDR3aa: CASSRAGNEQFF

j_gene: TRBJ1-5
v_gene: TRBV7-2
d_gene: .
abundance: .
CDR3nt: TGTGCCAGCAGCTTAGACTTCAATCAGCCCCAGCATTTT
CDR3aa: CASSLDFNQPQHF

j_gene: TRBJ2-1
v_gene: TRBV9
d_gene: TRBD2
abundance: .
CDR3nt: TGTGCCAGCAGCGTAGGTGGCGGGAGCTCCTACAATGAGCAGTTCTTC
CDR3aa: CASSVGGGSSYNEQFF

j_gene: TRBJ1-6
v_gene: TRBV7-6
d_gene: .
abundance: once
CDR3nt: TGTGCCAGCAGCTTAGAAGGGCGGGTCTCCTATAATTCACCCCTCCACTTT
CDR3aa: CASSLEGRVSYNSPLHF

j_gene: TRBJ2-1
v_gene: TRBV24-1
d_gene: .
abundance: .
CDR3nt: TGTGCCACCAGTGACCGACAAGATTGGGGGGTGGGCAATGAGCAGTTCTTC
CDR3aa: CATSDRQDWGVGNEQFF

j_gene: TRBJ1-3
v_gene: TRBV27
d_gene: .
abundance: .
CDR3nt: TGTGCCAGCAGTTTATCGGAGACAGCCTCTGGAAACACCATATATTTT
CDR3aa: CASSLSETASGNTIYF

j_gene: TRBJ2-1
v_gene: TRBV10-1
d_gene: TRBD2
abundance: few
CDR3nt: TGCGCCAGCCCAAGCGGCGGGGGGGCCTGGGATGAGCAGTTCTTC
CDR3aa: CASPSGGGAWDEQFF

j_gene: TRBJ2-3
v_gene: TRBV5-1
d_gene: TRBD1
abundance: .
CDR3nt: TGCGCCAGCAGCTTCCGGGACAGCCGCACAGATACGCAGTATTTT
CDR3aa: CASSFRDSRTDTQYF

j_gene: TRBJ2-7
v_gene: TRBV6-2/TRBV6-3
d_gene: .
abundance: once
CDR3nt: TGTGCCAGCAGTTACTTCGTCGAGCAGTACTTC
CDR3aa: CASSYFVEQYF

j_gene: TRBJ2-1
v_gene: TRBV4-3
d_gene: TRBD2
abundance: .
CDR3nt: TGCGCCAGCAGCCAAGTGGGCGGGGGGGCATTTGAGCAGTTCTTC
CDR3aa: CASSQVGGGAFEQFF

j_gene: TRBJ1-1
v_gene: TRBV28
d_gene: .
abundance: .
CDR3nt: TGTGCCAGCAACTTACGGAACACTGAAGCTTTCTTT
CDR3aa: CASNLRNTEAFF

j_gene: TRBJ2-5
v_gene: TRBV27
d_gene: .
abundance: .
CDR3nt: TGTGCCAGCAGTTTAACCCCCAGGGAAGAGACCCAGTACTTC
CDR3aa: CASSLTPREETQYF

j_gene: TRBJ2-3
v_gene: TRBV6-5
d_gene: .
abundance: .
CDR3nt: TGTGCCAGCACTCAGACAGGCTTGCCAGATACGCAGTATTTT
CDR3aa: CASTQTGLPDTQYF

j_gene: TRBJ2-5
v_gene: TRBV19
d_gene: .
abundance: .
CDR3nt: TGTGCCAGTAGTATGGAGCAGGGGCAAGAGACCCAGTACTTC
CDR3aa: CASSMEQGQETQYF

j_gene: TRBJ2-5
v_gene: TRBV24-1
d_gene: TRBD2
abundance: .
CDR3nt: TGTGCCACCAGTGACCCCTCGCGGGAGGGAGTTTCGGAGACCCAGTACTTC
CDR3aa: CATSDPSREGVSETQYF

j_gene: TRBJ2-1
v_gene: TRBV4-2
d_gene: .
abundance: .
CDR3nt: TGTGCCAGCAGCCAAGGACAACTAGCCGATGAGCAGTTCTTC
CDR3aa: CASSQGQLADEQFF

j_gene: TRBJ2-7
v_gene: TRBV7-9
d_gene: TRBD2
abundance: once
CDR3nt: TGTGCCAGCAGCCCCCCGGGAGGGGAAGATTCCTACGAGCAGTACTTC
CDR3aa: CASSPPGGEDSYEQYF